The source of this T cell receptor beta chain is a study of CD8 T cells in Susac syndrome (dated by TCRdb to between 2018 and 2021). Regarding the complete study: The study used repertoire sequencing to test whether antigen drove CD8+ T cell activation and differentiation in Susac syndrome. CD8+ T cell repertoire clonality was compared between some 12 healthy donors, around 14 Susac syndrome patients and some 15 multiple sclerosis patients. Study-level results and caveats: The TCR sequencing and HLA analysis was acknowledged to have included a relatively small number of individuals.

Regarding this clonotype: The antigen it recognizes is unknown. No base qualities exist here, and no much larger clone lies one base off it.

High-throughput TCR beta sequencing profiled peripheral blood CD8+ and CD4+ T cells from healthy donors, Susac syndrome patients and multiple sclerosis patients. The multiple sclerosis controls were treatment-naive patients whose relapsing-remitting disease, either stable or active, fulfilled the revised McDonald criteria. Bulk CD8+ and CD4+ T cells were purified magnetically by negative isolation, whereas CD8+ TEMRA cells were enriched by FACS. Blood was collected in EDTA tubes and processed within 24 hours, with PBMCs isolated through density gradient centrifugation. PBMCs intended for TCR sequencing were cryopreserved in liquid nitrogen and were subsequently thawed in a 37 degrees C water bath. A purity of at least 90% was achieved for sorted or isolated CD4+, CD8+ and CD8+ TEMRA cells. RNA was extracted using the RNeasy kit, and roughly 0.45 to 1 ug of the RNA was reverse transcribed with random hexamers. The immunoSEQ multiplex PCR assay, covering 54 Vbeta and 13 Jbeta segments, was used to amplify TCR beta CDR3 regions. PCR amplification bias was corrected using a synthetic template baseline for primer optimization and computational correction. The authors' analysis ran thus. Reads were assigned to V, D and J genes according to IMGT and analyzed in immunoSEQ Analyzer, with only productive sequences retained. Clonality was calculated as one minus the Shannon entropy normalized by log2 of the number of productive unique sequences. For each patient and control, public and private clones were evaluated within the 100 most prevalent clones. Clones were defined as Susac-specific if absent from the healthy and MS cohorts, from around 1,000 published viral clones and from other ImmuneACCESS disease sequences. TCRdb reprocessed the public reads (quality trimming at Q25 with fastp, clone calling with MiXCR) and kept in-frame beta chains. Entries are consolidated by CDR3 protein sequence, retaining the most common genes and DNA. Here the V and J calls rest on TCRdb's processing, not on the authors' analysis. The sample records about 73,000 distinct CDR3 sequences, about 94% of which are singletons. Clones ranked in the top ten supply 0.35% to 0.5% of the sample.

The sequence was collected from a human donor with multiple sclerosis. Sequencing was performed on CD8+ T cells from PBMCs.

The CDR3 protein is CASSKGLGSEAFF. The DNA sequence follows: TGTGCCAGTAGTAAGGGTCTAGGGTCAGAAGCTTTCTTT. Here the chain combines TRBV19 and TRBJ1-1, with the D gene uncertain. CDR1 and CDR2 (LNHDA, SQIVND) derive from the germline V gene (reference sequence). The CDR3 goes from the cysteine to the phenylalanine over 13 residues. Of the read, only the CDR3 DNA is kept; its 39 bases are in frame from base 1. The junction carries 14 bases between V and J, which are trimmed by 4 bases and 8 bases respectively.